The T cell receptor (beta chain) under discussion was sequenced for a study of PD-1 blockade in mismatch repair-deficient tumors. Study overall: All were previously treated, progressing patients with eleven to twelve mismatch repair-deficient cancer types.

CDR3 size: 17 residues. Germline CDR1 is SGHDN and CDR2 is FVKESK. V dropped 4 bases and J dropped 3; count of bases not matched to a gene: 8. The table came from immunoSEQ multiplex PCR; TCRdb's copy has only in-frame clones and leaves some out. This sample has about 20,000 clones, with approximately 84% found just once. The V gene is TRBV14, the J gene TRBJ2-3; TRBD2 agrees at 12 bases. This sample comprised peripheral blood, obtained 2 weeks after starting pembrolizumab. This TCR derives from an adult with mismatch repair-deficient cancer. The CDR3 region has the DNA TGTGCCAGCAGCCCCCAGACTAGCGGGAGAACTACAGATACGCAGTATTTT. Translation: CASSPQTSGRTTDTQYF.